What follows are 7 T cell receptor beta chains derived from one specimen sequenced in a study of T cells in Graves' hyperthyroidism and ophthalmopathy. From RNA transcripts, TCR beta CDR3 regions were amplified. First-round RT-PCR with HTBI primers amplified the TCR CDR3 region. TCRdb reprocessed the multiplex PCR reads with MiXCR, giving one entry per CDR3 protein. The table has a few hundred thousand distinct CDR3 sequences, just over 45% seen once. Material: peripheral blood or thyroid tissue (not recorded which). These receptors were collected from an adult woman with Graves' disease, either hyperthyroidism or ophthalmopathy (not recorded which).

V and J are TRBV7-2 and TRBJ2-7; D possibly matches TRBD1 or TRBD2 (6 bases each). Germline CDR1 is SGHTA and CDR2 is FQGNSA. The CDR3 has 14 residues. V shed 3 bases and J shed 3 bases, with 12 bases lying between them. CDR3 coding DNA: TGTGCCAGCAGCTTCACAGGGACTCACTACGAGCAGTACTTC. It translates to CASSFTGTHYEQYF.

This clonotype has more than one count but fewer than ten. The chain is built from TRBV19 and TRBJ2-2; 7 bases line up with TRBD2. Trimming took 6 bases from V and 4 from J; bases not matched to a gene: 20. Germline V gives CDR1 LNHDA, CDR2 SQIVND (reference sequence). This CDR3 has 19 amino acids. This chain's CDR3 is CASRPLNFGPGGLTGELFF. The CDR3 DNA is TGTGCCAGTAGGCCTTTAAATTTTGGCCCGGGAGGACTCACCGGGGAGCTGTTTTTT.

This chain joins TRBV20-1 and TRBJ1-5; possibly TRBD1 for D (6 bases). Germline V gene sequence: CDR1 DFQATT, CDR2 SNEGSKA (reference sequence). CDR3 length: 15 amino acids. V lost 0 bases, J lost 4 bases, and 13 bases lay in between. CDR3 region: CSARDWTAENQPQHF. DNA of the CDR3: TGCAGTGCTAGAGATTGGACAGCCGAAAATCAGCCCCAGCATTTT.

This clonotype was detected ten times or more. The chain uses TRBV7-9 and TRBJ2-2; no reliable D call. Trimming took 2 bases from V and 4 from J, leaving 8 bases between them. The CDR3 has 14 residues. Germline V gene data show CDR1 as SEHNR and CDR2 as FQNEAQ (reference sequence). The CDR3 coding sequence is TGTGCCAGCAGCTTAAGCTCTAGCACCGGGGAGCTGTTTTTT. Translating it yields CASSLSSSTGELFF.

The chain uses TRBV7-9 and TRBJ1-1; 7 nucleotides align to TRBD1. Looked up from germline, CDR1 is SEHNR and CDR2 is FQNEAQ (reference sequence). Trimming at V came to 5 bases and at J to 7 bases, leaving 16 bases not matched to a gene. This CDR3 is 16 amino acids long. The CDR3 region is CASSPGGGTATNEAFF. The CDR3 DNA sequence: TGTGCCAGCAGCCCCGGGGGGGGGACAGCAACTAATGAAGCTTTCTTT.

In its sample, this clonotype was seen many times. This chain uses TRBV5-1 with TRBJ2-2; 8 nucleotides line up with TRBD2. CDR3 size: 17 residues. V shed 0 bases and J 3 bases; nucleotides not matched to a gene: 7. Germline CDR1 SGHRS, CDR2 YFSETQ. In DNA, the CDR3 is TGCGCCAGCAGCTTGGGGCCTAGCGGGTTTGACACCGGGGAGCTGTTTTTT. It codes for CASSLGPSGFDTGELFF. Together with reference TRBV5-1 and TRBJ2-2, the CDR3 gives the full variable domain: KAGVTQTPRYLIKTRGQQVTLSCSPISGHRSVSWYQQTPGQGLQFLFEYFSETQRNKGNFPGRFSGRQFSNSRSEMNVSTLELGDSALYLCASSLGPSGFDTGELFFGEGSRLTVL.

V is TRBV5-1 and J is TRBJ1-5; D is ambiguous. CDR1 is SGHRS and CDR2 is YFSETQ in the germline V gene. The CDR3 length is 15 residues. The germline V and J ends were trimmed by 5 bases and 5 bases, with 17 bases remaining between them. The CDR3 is CASSAPHRVDQPQHF. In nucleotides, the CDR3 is TGCGCCAGCAGTGCCCCGCATAGGGTGGATCAGCCCCAGCATTTT.